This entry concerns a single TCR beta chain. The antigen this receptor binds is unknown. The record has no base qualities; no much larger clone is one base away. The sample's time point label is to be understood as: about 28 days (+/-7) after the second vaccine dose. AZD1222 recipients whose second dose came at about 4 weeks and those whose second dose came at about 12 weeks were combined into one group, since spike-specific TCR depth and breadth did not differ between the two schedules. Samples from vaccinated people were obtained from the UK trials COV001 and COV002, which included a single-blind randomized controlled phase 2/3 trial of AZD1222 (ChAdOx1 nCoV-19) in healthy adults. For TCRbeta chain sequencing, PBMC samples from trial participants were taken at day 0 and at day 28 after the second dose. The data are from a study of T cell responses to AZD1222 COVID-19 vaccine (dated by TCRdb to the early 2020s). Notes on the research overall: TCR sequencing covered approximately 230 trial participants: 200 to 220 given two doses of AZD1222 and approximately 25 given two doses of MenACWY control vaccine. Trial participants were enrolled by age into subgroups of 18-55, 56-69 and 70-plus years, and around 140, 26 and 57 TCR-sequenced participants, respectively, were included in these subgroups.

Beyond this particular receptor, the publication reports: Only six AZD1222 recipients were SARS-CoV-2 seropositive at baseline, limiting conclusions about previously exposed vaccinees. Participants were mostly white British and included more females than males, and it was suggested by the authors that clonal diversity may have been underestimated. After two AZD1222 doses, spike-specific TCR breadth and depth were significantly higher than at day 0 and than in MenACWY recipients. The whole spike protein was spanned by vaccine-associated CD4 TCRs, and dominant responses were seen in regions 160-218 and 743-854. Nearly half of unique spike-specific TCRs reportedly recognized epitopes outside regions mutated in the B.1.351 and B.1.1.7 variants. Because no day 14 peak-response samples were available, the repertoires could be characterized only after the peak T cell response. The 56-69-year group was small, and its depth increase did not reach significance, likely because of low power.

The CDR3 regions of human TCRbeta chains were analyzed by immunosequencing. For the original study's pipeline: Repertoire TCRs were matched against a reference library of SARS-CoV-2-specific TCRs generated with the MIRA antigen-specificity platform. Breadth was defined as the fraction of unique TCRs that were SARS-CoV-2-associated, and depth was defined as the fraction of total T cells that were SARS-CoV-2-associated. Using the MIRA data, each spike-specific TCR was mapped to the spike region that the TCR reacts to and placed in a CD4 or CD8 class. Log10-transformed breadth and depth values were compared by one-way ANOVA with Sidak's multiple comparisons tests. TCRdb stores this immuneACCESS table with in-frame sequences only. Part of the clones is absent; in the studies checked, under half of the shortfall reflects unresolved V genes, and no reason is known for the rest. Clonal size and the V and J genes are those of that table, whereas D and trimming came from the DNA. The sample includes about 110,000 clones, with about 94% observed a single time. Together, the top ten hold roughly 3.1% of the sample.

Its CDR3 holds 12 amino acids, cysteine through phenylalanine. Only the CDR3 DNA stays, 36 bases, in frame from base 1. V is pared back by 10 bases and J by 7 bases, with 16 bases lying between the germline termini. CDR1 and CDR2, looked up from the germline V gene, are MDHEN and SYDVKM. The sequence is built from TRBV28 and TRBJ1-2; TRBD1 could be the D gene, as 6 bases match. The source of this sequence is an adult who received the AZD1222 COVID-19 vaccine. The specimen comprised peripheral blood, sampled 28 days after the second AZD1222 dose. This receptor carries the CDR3 CATQGRDSGYTF. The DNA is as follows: TGTGCCACCCAGGGGCGCGATTCTGGCTACACCTTC.